Listed below are T cell receptor beta chains from one sample, sequenced in a study of beta chain features in type 1 diabetes. Method: immunoSEQ multiplex PCR; TCRdb's copy keeps in-frame clones and lacks some. The profile covers 160,000 or so clones, with 7.5% to 9.5% appearing a single time and over 0.45% taken by the ten largest. The sequenced sample was central memory CD4+ T cells from blood. The receptors stem from a woman under 30 with type 1 diabetes. Both conserved end residues are part of each CDR3. The order of the fields is J gene, clone size, D gene, V gene, CDR3 DNA, CDR3 protein. A D gene is named only where the DNA matches it firmly. The listing skips clone size in some rows; elsewhere it reads once, few, many or a size class.

TRBJ1-4	few	.	TRBV2	TGTGCCACCTCGACAGGTGAAAAACTGTTTTTT	CATSTGEKLFF
TRBJ2-5	.	TRBD1	TRBV2	TGTGCCAGCAGTGAAGAGGGACAGTCGACCCAGTACTTC	CASSEEGQSTQYF
TRBJ2-1	few	TRBD1	TRBV7-2	TGTGCCAGCAGCCTCTTCACCGGGACAGGTAAAAATGAGCAGTTCTTC	CASSLFTGTGKNEQFF
TRBJ2-7	.	.	TRBV21-1	TGTGCCAGCAGCAAGTTTCGGAATCGGCTAGGGAGGTACGAGCAGTACTTC	CASSKFRNRLGRYEQYF
TRBJ2-2	few	TRBD2	TRBV4-3	TGCGCCAGCAGCCAAGTGGGGGCGACTAGCGGTACCGGGGAGCTGTTTTTT	CASSQVGATSGTGELFF
TRBJ2-7	few	.	TRBV6-4	TGTGCCAGCAGCAGACCAGGTTCCTCCTACGAGCAGTACTTC	CASSRPGSSYEQYF
TRBJ1-2	few	TRBD1	TRBV11-2	TGTGCCAGCAGCTTAGCAGACAGGGGGCTCTTCGGCTACACCTTC	CASSLADRGLFGYTF
TRBJ2-1	few	TRBD2	TRBV11-1	TGTGCCAGCAGCTTAGCCAGCGGGGGGTACAATGAGCAGTTCTTC	CASSLASGGYNEQFF
TRBJ2-6	few	.	TRBV19	TGTGCCAGTAGTCTAAGGGGCAGGGGTTCCCGCTCTGGGGCCAACGTCCTGACTTTC	CASSLRGRGSRSGANVLTF
TRBJ2-5	.	TRBD2	TRBV5-1	TGCGCCAGCGGGGGGACTAGCGGGGTCCTTGTGGAGACCCAGTACTTC	CASGGTSGVLVETQYF
TRBJ1-5	.	.	TRBV5-6	TGTGCCAGCAGCGCCGGTAATCAGCCCCAGCATTTT	CASSAGNQPQHF
TRBJ2-1	few	TRBD1	TRBV18	TGTGCCAGCTCACCACCGACCGGGACAGGGGGCAATGAGCAGTTCTTC	CASSPPTGTGGNEQFF
TRBJ2-5	many	TRBD1	TRBV7-9	TGTGCCAGCAGCCCTGAAGGGGGCATGAAGACCCAGTACTTC	CASSPEGGMKTQYF
TRBJ1-6	.	TRBD1	TRBV2	TGTGCCAGCATACCGGGACAGGGAAATTCACCCCTCCACTTT	CASIPGQGNSPLHF
TRBJ2-3	few	TRBD2	TRBV11-3	TGTGCCAGCAGCTTAGGAACTAGCGGGAGGCGAAGCACAGATACGCAGTATTTT	CASSLGTSGRRSTDTQYF
TRBJ2-7	few	TRBD2	TRBV19	TGTGCCAGTAGGAAGCGGGAGGCCTCCTACGAGCAGTACTTC	CASRKREASYEQYF
TRBJ2-1	.	.	TRBV21-1	TGTGCCAGCAGCAATATAGACAGCCACAATGAGCAGTTCTTC	CASSNIDSHNEQFF
TRBJ1-1	once	TRBD1	TRBV7-2	TGTGCCAGCAGATTACAGGGGGCTAGGGCTGAAGCTTTCTTT	CASRLQGARAEAFF
TRBJ2-3	.	.	TRBV28	TGTGCCAGCAGTCCCCCCGCTAGCTCCACAGATACGCAGTATTTT	CASSPPASSTDTQYF
TRBJ2-1	few	TRBD2	TRBV19	TGTGCCAGTAGTCGTGTTAGCGGGGGGAACAATGAGCAGTTCTTC	CASSRVSGGNNEQFF
TRBJ2-7	.	.	TRBV28	TGTGCCAGCAGTTTATCCCTCCGGGACTCGACCTACGAGCAGTACTTC	CASSLSLRDSTYEQYF
TRBJ2-1	few	TRBD2	TRBV4-1	TGCGCCAGCAGCCAAGTGAGGCTAGCGGTCTACAATGAGCAGTTCTTC	CASSQVRLAVYNEQFF
TRBJ2-1	.	TRBD2	TRBV11-3	TGTGCCAGCAGCTTTATTAGCGGGTTATTAGATGCCGAGGTCTTC	CASSFISGLLDAEVF
TRBJ2-7	few	TRBD2	TRBV4-2	TGTGCCAGCAGCCCCACGCAGACAGCGGGAGGCGGCTACGAGCAGTACTTC	CASSPTQTAGGGYEQYF
TRBJ1-6	.	TRBD1	TRBV25-1	TGTGCCAGCAGTGGCTTGGGACAGGGTCCTTCACCCCTCCACTTT	CASSGLGQGPSPLHF
TRBJ1-3	.	.	TRBV7-8	TGTGCCAGCAGCTCAGAGGGGCAGGGGATGGTTGGAAACACCATATATTTT	CASSSEGQGMVGNTIYF
TRBJ1-1	.	.	TRBV9	TGTGCCAGCAGCGTAGGGTCGGAGGTGAACACTGAAGCTTTCTTT	CASSVGSEVNTEAFF
TRBJ2-7	few	TRBD1	TRBV5-1	TGCGCCAGCAGCTTGGAAGGAAACAGGGGGCGTGAGCAGTACTTC	CASSLEGNRGREQYF
TRBJ1-4	.	TRBD1	TRBV6-1	TGTGCCAGCAGTGAATTGTCCGGACAGGGGTCCGAACTGTTTTTT	CASSELSGQGSELFF
TRBJ1-6	.	TRBD1	TRBV27	TGTGCCAGCAGTGCTACAGGGGTGCTTAATTCACCCCTCCACTTT	CASSATGVLNSPLHF
TRBJ1-1	few	.	TRBV5-4	TGTGCCAGCAGCCAAGATTCCACGAGGATACCTGAAGCTTTCTTT	CASSQDSTRIPEAFF
TRBJ1-5	.	.	TRBV29-1	TGCAGCGTTGCGGAGCTATCCGATCAGCCCCAGCATTTT	CSVAELSDQPQHF
TRBJ2-2	few	TRBD1	TRBV4-2	TGTGCCAGCAGCCCAAACAGGGGTATGAACACCGGGGAGCTGTTTTTT	CASSPNRGMNTGELFF
TRBJ1-1	few	.	TRBV6-4	TGTGCCAGCAGCGCGGCAGGAAGGGGCACTGAAGCTTTCTTT	CASSAAGRGTEAFF
TRBJ2-5	few	TRBD2	TRBV10-3	TGTGCCATCGGTCGGGGGGGCGTCCAAGAGACCCAGTACTTC	CAIGRGGVQETQYF
TRBJ2-3	.	TRBD2	TRBV7-9	TGTGCCAGCAGTTTAGCGGGAGCAGATACGCAGTATTTT	CASSLAGADTQYF
TRBJ1-4	.	TRBD1	TRBV25-1	TGTGCCAGCAAACAGGGGAATGAAAAACTGTTTTTT	CASKQGNEKLFF
TRBJ2-1	.	.	TRBV7-8	TGTGCCAGCAGCTCGAGCGGTGACTGGCGGAATGAGCAGTTCTTC	CASSSSGDWRNEQFF
TRBJ2-7	few	TRBD1	TRBV5-4	TGTGCCGTGGGACAGGGGGGCTCCTACGAGCAGTACTTC	CAVGQGGSYEQYF
TRBJ2-7	.	.	TRBV27	TGTGCCAGCAGTCCCAGGGGTAGCGGGCCGCTCTACGAGCAGTACTTC	CASSPRGSGPLYEQYF
TRBJ2-7	.	TRBD2	TRBV18	TGTGCCAGCTCACCATTGCGGGAGCGCCACGACGAGCAGTACTTC	CASSPLRERHDEQYF